The rows below give T cell receptor beta chains drawn from one sample of a study of response to subunit inactivated influenza vaccine. TCRdb reprocessed the RT-PCR reads with MiXCR, giving one entry per CDR3 protein. In the table there are hundreds of thousands of distinct CDR3 sequences, approximately 15% of which are singletons. This specimen was PBMCs from blood, taken less than 15 days before vaccination. The receptors shown here come from a man in his fifties who received an inactivated influenza vaccine. CDR3s include the opening cysteine and the closing phenylalanine or tryptophan. Each record gives: clone size, V gene, J gene, CDR3 protein. Expanded clones are given a class, and other clones once, few, many or no size at all.

>NA|TRBV18|TRBJ2-3
CASSPTSPGYHTDTQYF
>NA|TRBV12-3/TRBV12-4|TRBJ1-5
CASPSRGHTVPRNQPQHF
>many|TRBV5-1|TRBJ2-7
CASSLASGSREQYF
>few|TRBV4-3|TRBJ2-2
CASSQQAGGPGELFF
>NA|TRBV20-1|TRBJ2-1
CSASTSGSSSYNEQFF
>NA|TRBV12-3/TRBV12-4|TRBJ1-2
CASSLAPTLGYGYTF
>few|TRBV20-1|TRBJ1-1
CSASQDSMNTEAFF
>NA|TRBV5-1|TRBJ2-3
CASSQGRDTQYF
>NA|TRBV20-1|TRBJ1-5
CSAAGGGGNQPQHF
>NA|TRBV20-1|TRBJ2-7
CSALRLREQYF
>NA|TRBV24-1|TRBJ2-1
CATSDPGPGLSEQFF
>few|TRBV6-2/TRBV6-3|TRBJ2-7
CAGGRRGPPYEQYF
>NA|TRBV5-1|TRBJ2-6
CASSLGDRGELMDGANVLTF
>few|TRBV14|TRBJ2-1
CASSQRGVRGRGAYNEQFF
>NA|TRBV20-1|TRBJ2-1
CSARDGGRARGEQFF
>few|TRBV4-1|TRBJ1-1
CASSQPVTSRTGEAFF
>few|TRBV18|TRBJ2-7
CASSPSRAPGEQYF
>NA|TRBV20-1|TRBJ1-1
CSARKRDSWNTEAFF